This T cell receptor beta chain was profiled in a study of a mutant IDH1 vaccine in newly diagnosed glioma. The overall study: Vaccines were first given 4-6 weeks after radiotherapy alone, or with temozolomide cycles. Study conclusions and caveats: Among patients, around 93% showed immune responses induced by the vaccine.

Remarks on this clone: The target antigen is unknown.

Regarding time point: week 47, end of study. Every vaccination contained 300 ug of the mutant IDH1 20-mer peptide and was paired with topical imiquimod. Patients underwent eight vaccinations, which took place in weeks 1, 3, 5, 7, 11, 15, 19 and 23. With 4 bases removed from V and 2 bases from J, the gap between germline ends came to 16 bases. CDR1 is MGHRA and CDR2 is YSYEKL in the germline V gene. The CDR3 has 16 amino acids. Some clones are missing from TCRdb's copy, which holds only in-frame ones; the method was immunoSEQ multiplex PCR. This sample has fewer than 70,000 clones, with less than 90% found just once.

The sample in question was PBMCs, obtained from a glioma patient whose treatment included an IDH1 peptide vaccine. V is TRBV4-1 and J is TRBJ2-3, with D tentatively TRBD2 (6 bases). The origin of this receptor is a man under 40 with glioma. The CDR3 bases are TGCGCCAGCAGCCCTAGTCTGCGGGGCAACACAGATACGCAGTATTTT. Translating it yields CASSPSLRGNTDTQYF.